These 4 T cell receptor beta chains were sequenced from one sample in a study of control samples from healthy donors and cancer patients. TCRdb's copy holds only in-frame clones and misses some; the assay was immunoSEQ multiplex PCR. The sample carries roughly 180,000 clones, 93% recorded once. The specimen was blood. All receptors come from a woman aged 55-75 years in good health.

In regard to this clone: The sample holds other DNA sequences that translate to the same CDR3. The CDR3 nucleotides read TGTGCCAGCAGCTTGGCAGGGGCAGATACGCAGTATTTT. This codes for CASSLAGADTQYF. The rearrangement links TRBV11-2 to TRBJ2-3, with D possibly being TRBD1 (6 bases). CDR1 is SGHAT and CDR2 is FQNNGV in the germline V gene. Trimming took 3 bases from V and 4 from J, leaving 8 bases between them. The CDR3 loop spans 13 amino acids.

This CDR3 is CASSLNGGPDTGELFF. Here the CDR3 DNA reads TGCGCCAGCAGCTTGAACGGGGGGCCGGACACCGGGGAGCTGTTTTTT. The V call is TRBV5-1, the J call TRBJ2-2; D may be TRBD2 (7 bases). Germline-derived CDR1 and CDR2 are SGHRS and YFSETQ. V lost 1 base and J lost 3, with 13 bases in between. This CDR3 comprises 16 residues.

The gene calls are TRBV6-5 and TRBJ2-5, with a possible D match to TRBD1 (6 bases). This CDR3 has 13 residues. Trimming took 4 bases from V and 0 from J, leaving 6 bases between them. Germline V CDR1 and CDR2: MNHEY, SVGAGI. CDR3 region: CASSWDNQETQYF. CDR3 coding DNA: TGTGCCAGCAGTTGGGACAACCAAGAGACCCAGTACTTC.

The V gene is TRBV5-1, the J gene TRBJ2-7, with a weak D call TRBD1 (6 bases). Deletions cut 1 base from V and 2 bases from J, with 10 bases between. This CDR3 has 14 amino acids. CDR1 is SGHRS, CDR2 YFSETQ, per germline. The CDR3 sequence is CASSLTGNPYEQYF. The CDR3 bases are TGCGCCAGCAGCTTGACAGGGAACCCCTACGAGCAGTACTTC.